The 28 T cell receptor beta chains below all came from one sample that was sequenced in a study of T cells after yellow fever vaccination. Via MiXCR, TCRdb re-called the 5' RACE reads, giving one row per CDR3 protein. The table shows hundreds of thousands of distinct CDR3 sequences, with around 6.5% occurring only once. Sequencing used PBMCs, obtained 5 days after the yellow fever booster vaccination. These receptors originate from a man under 40 who received the YFV17D yellow fever vaccine.

This clonotype was seen more than once but under ten times. The rearrangement uses TRBV28 and TRBJ2-1, with TRBD1 identical over 7 bases. With V trimmed by 5 bases and J by 2 bases, 6 bases remained unmatched. The CDR3 extends over 15 amino acids. Germline CDR1 reads MDHEN; CDR2 reads SYDVKM. This CDR3 reads CASSTRDRPYNEQFF. The CDR3 coding sequence is TGTGCCAGCAGTACCCGGGACAGACCCTACAATGAGCAGTTCTTC.

The chain recombines TRBV5-1 with TRBJ1-4, with 8 bases identical to TRBD1. J gave up 8 bases and V 4 bases, and 7 bases lay outside the gene matches. The CDR3 totals 14 residues. Germline-derived CDR1 and CDR2 are SGHRS and YFSETQ. The CDR3 sequence: CASSHGQGGEKLFF. The DNA of the CDR3 is TGCGCCAGCAGCCACGGACAGGGCGGCGAAAAACTGTTTTTT.

This rearrangement joins TRBV7-2 to TRBJ2-3, with D hard to call. The CDR3 covers 14 residues. Germline lookup yields CDR1 SGHTA and CDR2 FQGNSA. V lost 2 bases and J 5 bases, leaving 11 bases between the germline ends. The CDR3 bases are TGTGCCAGCAGCTTAAGCCGTACCCAAGATACGCAGTATTTT. Protein sequence: CASSLSRTQDTQYF. Complete variable domain (other parts from reference TRBV7-2 and TRBJ2-3): GAGVSQSPSNKVTEKGKDVELRCDPISGHTALYWYRQSLGQGLEFLIYFQGNSAPDKSGLPSDRFSAERTGGSVSTLTIQRTQQEDSAVYLCASSLSRTQDTQYFGPGTRLTVL.

This clonotype was recorded many times. The chain combines TRBV29-1 with TRBJ2-1; TRBD2 matches 7 bases. There are 14 residues in the CDR3. The germline gives CDR1 SQVTM, CDR2 ANQGSEA. Trimming cost V 4 bases and J 8 bases; bases outside gene matches: 11. CDR3 coding DNA: TGCAGCGTTGGGGTTACCGGGACTATGGATGAGCAGTTCTTC. It is translated as CSVGVTGTMDEQFF.

This clonotype has ten or more counts. The V and J genes are TRBV7-3 and TRBJ2-3; 8 bases fit TRBD2. Trimming cost V 5 bases and J 4 bases; bases outside gene matches: 8. This CDR3 spans 15 amino acids. The germline CDR1 and CDR2 sequences are SGHTA and FQGTGA. The CDR3, as DNA: TGTGCCAGCAGCCAATCGAGCGGGAGCCCAGATACGCAGTATTTT. Translated: CASSQSSGSPDTQYF.

This clonotype was counted a few times. This sequence joins TRBV9 and TRBJ2-3; D gene unclear. Germline V gene sequence: CDR1 SGDLS, CDR2 YYNGEE. This CDR3 comprises 10 residues. Trimming took 9 bases from V and 6 from J, leaving 8 bases between them. This CDR3 reads CATRTDTQYF. CDR3 bases: TGTGCCACCAGGACCGATACGCAGTATTTT. The whole variable domain, remainder taken from reference TRBV9 and TRBJ2-3, is DSGVTQTPKHLITATGQRVTLRCSPRSGDLSVYWYQQSLDQGLQFLIQYYNGEERAKGNILERFSAQQFPDLHSELNLSSLELGDSALYFCATRTDTQYFGPGTRLTVL.

The chain recombines TRBV20-1 with TRBJ2-1; 10 bases fit TRBD2. With V trimmed by 4 bases and J by 6 bases, 3 bases remained unmatched. This CDR3 contains 13 residues. CDR1 is DFQATT, CDR2 SNEGSKA, per germline (reference sequence). The CDR3 spells CSAMGLAINEQFF. DNA for the CDR3: TGCAGTGCTATGGGACTAGCGATCAATGAGCAGTTCTTC.

There are many counts of this clonotype. The chain couples TRBV6-5 to TRBJ2-7; possibly TRBD2 for D (6 bases). The ends were cut back, 5 bases at V and 6 bases at J, with 17 bases in the middle. The germline CDR1 and CDR2 sequences are MNHEY and SVGAGI. The CDR3 has 14 residues. This CDR3 reads CASSHRIPRGEQYF. The CDR3 region has the DNA TGTGCCAGCAGTCACCGTATTCCGCGGGGCGAGCAGTACTTC.

This clonotype was seen a few times. This chain connects TRBV4-3 to TRBJ2-6; D remains ambiguous. The CDR3 consists of 16 residues. V lost 0 bases to trimming and J lost 1 base, with 7 bases between them. Per the germline V gene, CDR1 is LGHNA and CDR2 is YSLEER. The DNA of the CDR3 is TGCGCCAGCAGCCAAGATGTAGGGTCTGGGGCCAACGTCCTGACTTTC. This sequence encodes CASSQDVGSGANVLTF.

This clonotype appeared many times. This chain joins TRBV20-1 and TRBJ2-1; D call uncertain. Germline values: CDR1 DFQATT, CDR2 SNEGSKA (reference sequence). Trimming took off 3 bases at V and 3 bases at J, with 15 bases between the two ends. The CDR3 extends over 15 amino acids. The CDR3 coding sequence is TGCAGTGCTAGTCTAGGTTATCCGGGCTACAATGAGCAGTTCTTC. This gives the protein CSASLGYPGYNEQFF.

The rearrangement joins TRBV27 to TRBJ2-1; 8 nucleotides agree with TRBD2. V was clipped by 6 bases and J by 11 bases; unmatched bases: 9. The CDR3 length is 13 residues. In germline, CDR1 is MNHEY, CDR2 SMNVEV (reference sequence). The CDR3 is CASRAGGTNQQFF. CDR3 DNA: TGTGCCAGCAGGGCGGGAGGCACAAATCAGCAGTTCTTC.

J is TRBJ2-1 and V is TRBV29-1; D not resolved. The CDR3 totals 13 residues. The germline CDR1 and CDR2 sequences are SQVTM and ANQGSEA. V shed 7 bases and J shed 0 bases, with 10 bases lying between them. This CDR3 is CSAPGSSYNEQFF. The CDR3 DNA sequence: TGCAGCGCCCCAGGAAGCTCCTACAATGAGCAGTTCTTC.

The chain uses TRBV6-2 or TRBV6-3 and TRBJ2-4; D is unresolved. The CDR3 is 11 residues long. CDR1 is MNHEY and CDR2 is SVGEGT in the germline V gene. V was clipped by 6 bases and J by 9 bases, with 9 bases between them. CDR3 residues: CASRARTIQYF. CDR3 in DNA: TGTGCCAGCAGGGCCCGTACCATTCAGTACTTC.

The table lists this clonotype with many counts. This chain uses TRBV19 with TRBJ2-7; 8 nucleotides line up with TRBD1. After removal of 4 bases from V and 5 bases from J, the junction contained 1 base not matched to a gene. Germline V gives CDR1 LNHDA, CDR2 SQIVND (reference sequence). The length of the CDR3 is 12 residues. This CDR3 is CASSRTGNEQYF. As DNA, the CDR3 is TGTGCCAGTAGTAGGACAGGGAACGAGCAGTACTTC.

This clonotype was seen only a few times. V gene TRBV28 combines with J gene TRBJ2-5, with D unresolved. Trimming cost V 4 bases and J 2 bases, with 5 bases left between them. The CDR3 loop spans 12 amino acids. Per germline, CDR1 MDHEN and CDR2 SYDVKM. The chain's CDR3 is CASSSQQETQYF. The CDR3 DNA sequence: TGTGCCAGCAGTTCTCAACAAGAGACCCAGTACTTC.

There are a few counts of this clonotype. The rearrangement uses TRBV18 and TRBJ2-1, with 8 bases identical to TRBD1. This CDR3 comprises 15 residues. CDR1 is KGHSH, CDR2 LQKENI, per germline. Losses at the gene ends were 4 bases for V and 7 bases for J; bases not matched to a gene: 9. The CDR3 protein is CASSLRQGARNEQFF. CDR3 sequence (DNA): TGTGCCAGCTCACTTCGGCAGGGGGCAAGGAATGAGCAGTTCTTC.

The chain has TRBV24-1 and TRBJ2-1; the match to TRBD2 covers 11 bases. CDR3 size: 16 residues. The V gene end was trimmed by 3 bases and the J gene end by 7 bases; junction bases not matched to a gene: 7. The germline V gene encodes CDR1 KGHDR and CDR2 SFDVKD. In nucleotides, the CDR3 is TGTGCCACCAGTGATCCGGGACTAGCGGAAGGGAATGAGCAGTTCTTC. Amino acids: CATSDPGLAEGNEQFF.

V is TRBV20-1 and J is TRBJ2-2, with D tentatively TRBD2 (6 bases). Germline values: CDR1 DFQATT, CDR2 SNEGSKA (reference sequence). Trimming removed 6 bases from V and 4 bases from J, with 24 bases in between. This CDR3 contains 17 residues. The CDR3 sequence: CSATPRLVFPLTGELFF. DNA of the CDR3: TGCAGTGCAACACCCCGACTAGTATTCCCTCTCACCGGGGAGCTGTTTTTT.

The table lists this clonotype with many counts. CDR3 region: CASSSPGGIDTGELFF. The CDR3 DNA reads as TGTGCCAGCAGTTCCCCTGGCGGAATTGACACCGGGGAGCTGTTTTTT. V gene TRBV12-3 or TRBV12-4 combines with J gene TRBJ2-2; unclear D gene. The CDR3 contains 16 residues. The ends were cut back, 4 bases at V and 3 bases at J, with 15 bases in the middle.

The chain uses TRBV7-2 and TRBJ2-1; TRBD2 matches at 13 bases. There are 15 residues in the CDR3. CDR1 and CDR2 from the germline V gene are SGHTA and FQGNSA. The trim removed 5 bases at V and 8 bases at J, leaving 6 bases unmatched. In nucleotides, the CDR3 is TGTGCCAGCAGCCCGACTAGCGGGAGGCCTCATGAGCAGTTCTTC. It yields the protein CASSPTSGRPHEQFF. Drawing the rest from reference TRBV7-2 and TRBJ2-1, the complete variable domain is GAGVSQSPSNKVTEKGKDVELRCDPISGHTALYWYRQSLGQGLEFLIYFQGNSAPDKSGLPSDRFSAERTGGSVSTLTIQRTQQEDSAVYLCASSPTSGRPHEQFFGPGTRLTVL.

This clonotype was observed a few times. The chain uses TRBV5-1 and TRBJ2-7; D gene uncertain. CDR3 length: 13 amino acids. The germline CDR1 and CDR2 sequences are SGHRS and YFSETQ. V was clipped by 4 bases and J by 6 bases, with 14 bases between them. The CDR3, as DNA: TGCGCCAGCAGCCCGCAATGGGTGCGCGAGCAGTACTTC. Its protein product is CASSPQWVREQYF.

The chain employs TRBV5-5 and TRBJ2-2; TRBD2 agrees at 7 bases. Trimming removed 2 bases from V and 3 bases from J; junction bases left unmatched: 4. The CDR3 totals 15 residues. Germline loops: CDR1 SGHKS, CDR2 YYEKEE (reference sequence). CDR3 residues: CASSFSGRHTGELFF. Written as DNA, the CDR3 is TGTGCCAGCAGCTTTTCCGGGAGGCACACCGGGGAGCTGTTTTTT.

This clonotype was observed a handful of times. CDR3 residues: CASRSGMNEQFF. In DNA form, the CDR3 reads TGCGCCAGCAGGTCGGGGATGAATGAGCAGTTCTTC. V usage is TRBV5-1 and J usage is TRBJ2-1; D is perhaps TRBD2 (5 bases). Trimming cost V 5 bases and J 7 bases, with 10 bases left between them. Germline assignment: CDR1 SGHRS and CDR2 YFSETQ. The CDR3 sequence is 12 residues long. The full variable domain, rest sourced from reference TRBV5-1 and TRBJ2-1, is KAGVTQTPRYLIKTRGQQVTLSCSPISGHRSVSWYQQTPGQGLQFLFEYFSETQRNKGNFPGRFSGRQFSNSRSEMNVSTLELGDSALYLCASRSGMNEQFFGPGTRLTVL.

This chain links TRBV20-1 with TRBJ1-1; maybe TRBD1 (5 bases). Germline V lookup: CDR1 DFQATT, CDR2 SNEGSKA (reference sequence). CDR3 length: 16 amino acids. This CDR3 is CCARGVDGGWVPEAFF. CDR3 sequence (DNA): TGCTGCGCTAGAGGGGTAGACGGGGGTTGGGTTCCTGAAGCTTTCTTT.

The CDR3 nucleotides are TGTGCCAGCAGTCGACAGGGGGCTTTGGATACGCAGTATTTT. Protein sequence: CASSRQGALDTQYF. V usage is TRBV28 and J usage is TRBJ2-3; 10 bases are shared with TRBD1. The J segment lost 6 bases and the V segment lost 5 bases, leaving 5 bases of the junction unmatched. The CDR3 sequence is 14 residues long. CDR1 is MDHEN and CDR2 is SYDVKM in the germline V gene.

Only a few counts were recorded for this clonotype. The chain links TRBV10-3 to TRBJ1-1; a possible D gene is TRBD1 (6 bases). The CDR3 spans 13 residues. The germline V gene encodes CDR1 ENHRY and CDR2 SYGVKD. V was pared by 6 bases and J by 7 bases, with 15 bases between. The CDR3: CAIRGGFEIEAFF. CDR3 sequence (DNA): TGTGCCATCAGAGGGGGATTTGAGATTGAAGCTTTCTTT.

A word on this clonotype: This may arise from a read error, as a much more abundant clone is one base away. V gene TRBV6-2 or TRBV6-3 combines with J gene TRBJ2-1; 7 bases are a match to TRBD2. Per the germline V gene, CDR1 is MNHEY and CDR2 is SVGEGT. The CDR3 has 16 amino acids. After removal of 4 bases from V and 0 bases from J, the junction contained 6 bases not matched to a gene. The CDR3: CASSFLTGGSYNEQFF. The CDR3 DNA follows: TGTGCCAGCAGTTTCTTAACGGGAGGCTCCTACAATGAGCAGTTCTTC.

This clonotype was seen repeatedly, ten times or more. The chain employs TRBV12-3 or TRBV12-4 and TRBJ2-7; no clear D gene. The CDR3 is made up of 14 amino acids. The V and J ends lost 7 bases and 7 bases respectively, with 20 bases between them. The CDR3 loop is CASTPDQTSREQYF. As DNA, the CDR3 is TGTGCCAGCACCCCGGACCAGACATCGAGGGAGCAGTACTTC.